This note documents a single T cell receptor beta chain sequence. Its antigen remains unidentified. It has no much larger one-base neighbor in the sample; base qualities were not kept. The sample originates from a study of blood T cell repertoires in COVID-19 (dated by TCRdb to 2019 to 2021). Looking at the study overall: Samples covering the acute and convalescent phases of COVID-19 were provided by collaborators in the United States, Italy and Spain. HLA class I and class II types, where available, came from metadata supplied by the sample provider rather than from assay-based typing. Subjects who had been exposed to COVID-19, were actively infected with it, or had recovered from it provided the deeply sampled blood TCRbeta repertoires that made up the dataset. A freely available public database, intended as a resource for researchers studying the immune response to SARS-CoV-2, is where the repertoires were released. A de-identified subject ID, COVID-19 status, age in years and sex were almost always included in the sample metadata. The samples were drawn from the first 160 participants of the ongoing ImmuneRACE study and from 1,254 subjects provided by 6 global collaborators. The material from the prospective study consisted of cDNA or gDNA derived from T cells, B-cell-depleted T cells, or PBMCs.

The germline V gene supplies CDR1 SGHRS and CDR2 YFSETQ. Relative to germline, V is missing 5 bases and J is missing 6 bases, with 7 bases of the junction outside any gene match. Including the terminal cysteine and phenylalanine, the CDR3 comprises 14 residues. Just CDR3 DNA is preserved here, 42 bases in frame from base 1. The immunoSEQ Assay, a bias-controlled multiplex PCR, was used to amplify TCRbeta CDR3 regions from genomic DNA. Concerning the study's data processing: The number of nucleated cells in each sample was estimated from the amplification of reference gene primers within the assay. Sequence reads were collapsed and filtered to measure the absolute abundance of every unique TCRbeta CDR3 rearrangement. For each sample, productive Simpson clonality was calculated by taking the square root of Simpson's diversity index across productive rearrangements. TCRdb retrieved this table from immuneACCESS and kept in-frame rearrangements only. Not all clones are present; in checked studies, unresolved V genes account for under half, and no reason is known for the remainder. The V and J calls and clone size were taken over from that table, and D and trimming were inferred from the DNA. A total of roughly 390,000 clones appear in this sample, less than 85% of them only once. The ten largest clonotypes hold approximately 3.6% of the sample.

The investigation overall reported the following: The quantity of clinical and demographic metadata differed by source and by participant and was supplied without curation.

Whole blood was collected in K2EDTA tubes by collaborating institutions according to the institutions' own protocols. For TCRbeta analysis, collaborators shipped samples as frozen whole blood, isolated PBMCs, or DNA extracted from either of those sample types. Source material: peripheral blood. The rearrangement combines TRBV5-1 with TRBJ1-1; 10 bases in the junction line up with TRBD1. This TCR came from a woman aged 18-29 years with acute or convalescent COVID-19. In nucleotides, the sequence is TGCGCCAGCAGGACAGGGGGCGACGGCCCTGAAGCTTTCTTT. Its translation is CASRTGGDGPEAFF. The entire variable domain, with the stretches around the CDR3 drawn from the reference TRBV5-1 and TRBJ1-1 proteins, is KAGVTQTPRYLIKTRGQQVTLSCSPISGHRSVSWYQQTPGQGLQFLFEYFSETQRNKGNFPGRFSGRQFSNSRSEMNVSTLELGDSALYLCASRTGGDGPEAFFGQGTRLTVV.